This T cell receptor beta chain was obtained from a study of shared clonotypes between healthy human individuals (dated by TCRdb to about 2020). Regarding the research as a whole: Three men and a couple of women, aged 18 to 49 years, made up the cohort. For each donor, CD4 naive and CD4 memory were each run on three plates, CD8 naive on two plates, and CD8 memory on one plate. Different laboratories and diverse techniques were used to prepare libraries and sequence TCR repertoires, to increase sequencing depth and limit assay-specific biases. The study deeply sequenced blood TCR repertoires of several healthy adults to estimate repertoire size and the extent of clonotype sharing between individuals. Between about 0.9 and 9 billion PBMCs per donor were obtained by leukapheresis. The study at large found these results: Higher generation probabilities were observed for clonotypes shared by all four sorted-subset donors than for non-shared clonotypes. The genetic and exposure-history diversity represented was limited by the small number of donors. Pairwise subsampling indicated that sequencing depth was expected to affect the degree of clonotype sharing among donors. When several donors were compared, the shared fraction of clonotypes was around 5.1% for naive CD4, 3% to 4% for naive CD8, more than 2% for memory CD4, and less than 0.45% for memory CD8. Naive subsets generally had larger estimated clonotype richness than memory subsets. Sampling was restricted to blood, and TCR repertoires in tissues likely differ from the TCR repertoires found in blood. Rarefaction of sorted-subset datasets indicated incomplete sequencing despite the large sequencing depth.

Using the deep immunoSEQ assay, multiplex PCR amplified TCR CDR3 regions from genomic DNA. Genomic DNA extracted from each cell subset was distributed evenly over all wells of several immunoSEQ 96-well plates, and each plate served as one replicate. Each replicate PCR for sorted subsets received around 210 ng genomic DNA, equal to tens of thousands of T cell genomes. The purified libraries were quantified using a Qubit 3.0 fluorometer, sized with a Bioanalyzer 2100, and then quantified again using the KAPA Library Quantification kit. Every immunoSEQ 96-well plate was sequenced on a separate single-read 150-cycle Illumina NextSeq 550 flow cell. Per the original workflow: Because only junctional sequences without quality scores were contained in the immunoSEQ output, filtering matching that applied to full-length reads could not be performed. To assign V/J genes and CDR3, sequences were annotated using PyIR, a Python wrapper for IgBLAST v1.9, with IMGT germline references. Reads with weak V/J assignments (E-value above 1e-6), missing CDR3, stop codons, out-of-frame junctions, or ambiguous translated residues were removed. V3J clonotypes were defined as sequences sharing the same inferred V gene, J gene, and CDR3 amino acid sequence. Percentage overlap between repertoires was calculated by dividing the number of shared unique clonotypes by the size of the smaller repertoire. RTK rarefaction, the Chao1 estimator, and Recon v2.1 estimates of unobserved clonotypes were used to assess repertoire richness. For all TCRbeta clonotypes obtained by the gDNA method from a few donors, generation probabilities were computed with OLGA. TCRdb obtained this table from immuneACCESS and retained in-frame rearrangements with V and J assigned. These tables miss some clones; where compared with another copy, unresolved V genes account for less than half of the shortfall, and the remainder is unexplained. V and J calls and clone size are given by that table; D and trimming were obtained from the DNA. The sample table lists 600,000 to 750,000 clones, less than 80% of them with a count of one. Under 2% of the sample goes to the ten largest clones.

The donors were healthy, HIV-negative adults with no recently reported acute infections or vaccinations. Every donor was a Caucasian adult residing in Nashville, Tennessee, USA. CD4+ T cells were enriched by magnetic negative selection; naive cells were then positively selected on CD45RA, and the negative fraction formed the memory subset. Blood was collected by leukapheresis, and PBMCs were isolated by Ficoll-Histopaque density gradient centrifugation and then cryopreserved in liquid nitrogen vapor phase. Analytical flow cytometry was used to check the purity and quantity of each magnetically sorted T cell population. Each sorted fraction had its genomic DNA isolated and then quantified by UV absorbance on a Nanodrop 2000c. A note on this clone: What antigen it recognizes has not been identified. Per-base qualities were not stored, and no clone one base away is much larger.

The junction shows trimming of 1 base on V and 8 bases on J, plus 14 bases between the germline ends. CDR1 SGHTA and CDR2 FQGNSA are derived from the germline V gene. The CDR3, from cysteine to phenylalanine, totals 14 residues. Of all the DNA, just the CDR3 is kept, 42 bases in frame from base 1. This clonotype was obtained from a woman aged 25 to 39 in good health. Sequencing was carried out using memory CD4+ T cells sorted from blood. This sample's cell subset or site label indicates: CD45RA-negative fraction. The chain was built from TRBV7-2 and TRBJ1-2; the D gene is perhaps TRBD1, on 5 matching bases. The CDR3 protein sequence reads: CASSLGRGLMGYTF. At the DNA level, the sequence is TGTGCCAGCAGCTTAGGACGGGGGTTAATGGGCTACACCTTC.